The T cell receptor beta chain described here comes from a study of blood T cell repertoires in COVID-19. Clones were read by immunoSEQ multiplex PCR, and TCRdb kept only the in-frame ones, dropping some. The sample lists around 280,000 clones; roughly 89% were seen once. The germline V gene has CDR1 MGHRA and CDR2 YSYEKL. Trimming took off 4 bases at V and 8 bases at J, with 15 bases between the two ends. The CDR3 contains 14 residues. This chain links TRBV4-1 with TRBJ2-1; D is possibly TRBD2 (5 bases). The source of this sequence is a woman between 40 and 55 years old who had recovered from COVID-19. The specimen sequenced was PBMCs or T cells enriched from blood (not recorded which). The CDR3 nucleotides are TGCGCCAGCAGCCCTATCGGGGTTGCCCATGAGCAGTTCTTC. This translates into CASSPIGVAHEQFF.